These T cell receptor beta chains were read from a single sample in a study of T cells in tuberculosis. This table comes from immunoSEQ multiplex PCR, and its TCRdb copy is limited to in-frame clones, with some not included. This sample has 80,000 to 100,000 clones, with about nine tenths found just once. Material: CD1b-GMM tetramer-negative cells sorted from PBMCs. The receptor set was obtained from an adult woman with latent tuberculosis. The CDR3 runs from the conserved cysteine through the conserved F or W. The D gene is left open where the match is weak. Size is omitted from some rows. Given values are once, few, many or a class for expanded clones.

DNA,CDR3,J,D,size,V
TGTGCCAGCAGCTCTACAGGGGGCTTTGCTGAGACCCAGTACTTC,CASSSTGGFAETQYF,TRBJ2-5,TRBD1,-,TRBV11-2
TGTGCCAGCACACTAGCGGGGGGCCCCGGGGCTACGCAGTATTTT,CASTLAGGPGATQYF,TRBJ2-3,TRBD2,-,TRBV27
TGTGCCAGCAGTTTAGCAGGGGGCGTCTATGGCTACACCTTC,CASSLAGGVYGYTF,TRBJ1-2,TRBD1,once,TRBV27
TGTGCCTGGAGTGTACCGGGAGGGGGCCACGAGCAGTACTTC,CAWSVPGGGHEQYF,TRBJ2-7,-,-,TRBV30
TGTGCCAGCAGCTTGAGAGGGGGTCCGGACACTGAAGCTTTCTTT,CASSLRGGPDTEAFF,TRBJ1-1,-,-,TRBV7-9
TGTGCCAGCAGCCCGGGACAGGGAAATGGCTACACCTTC,CASSPGQGNGYTF,TRBJ1-2,TRBD1,once,TRBV6-5
TGTGCCAGCAGCTCCCAACAGGGGAGGAATGAAAAACTGTTTTTT,CASSSQQGRNEKLFF,TRBJ1-4,TRBD1,once,TRBV6-1
TGTGCCAGCAGTTTATTAGGGGATCAGCCCCAGCATTTT,CASSLLGDQPQHF,TRBJ1-5,-,-,TRBV28
TGTGCCAGCAGTGACGGTTCTCCCTATGGCTACACCTTC,CASSDGSPYGYTF,TRBJ1-2,-,-,TRBV25-1
TGCGCCAGCAGCTTGGGGGGGCAGTACGAGCAGTACTTC,CASSLGGQYEQYF,TRBJ2-7,-,-,TRBV5-1
TGTGCCAGTAGTATAATAAGCGGGGGGGCCGAGGGAGATACGCAGTATTTT,CASSIISGGAEGDTQYF,TRBJ2-3,TRBD2,-,TRBV19
TGTGCCAGCAGCCCCGGGACAGGGGTTACCTACAATGAGCAGTTCTTC,CASSPGTGVTYNEQFF,TRBJ2-1,TRBD1,-,TRBV11-1
TGTGCCAGCAGCTTGCCGGGAAGCAATCAGCCCCAGCATTTT,CASSLPGSNQPQHF,TRBJ1-5,-,-,TRBV5-4
TGCGCCAGCAGCCTGAGACTAGCGGGGGGCCCAACGGAGAGCACAGATACGCAGTATTTT,CASSLRLAGGPTESTDTQYF,TRBJ2-3,TRBD2,-,TRBV4-1
TGTGCCAGTAGTTCAGGACAGGACGAAAAACTGTTTTTT,CASSSGQDEKLFF,TRBJ1-4,TRBD1,-,TRBV19
TGTGCCAGCAGTTACTCACAGGGGAAAGGACAGCCCCAGCATTTT,CASSYSQGKGQPQHF,TRBJ1-5,TRBD1,-,TRBV6-5
TGTGCCAGCAGCTTACTTACCGGGACAGCTTACTACAATGAGCAGTTCTTC,CASSLLTGTAYYNEQFF,TRBJ2-1,TRBD1,-,TRBV7-2
TGTGCCAGCAGTGACGTGGGAAGGGAGAACATTCAGTACTTC,CASSDVGRENIQYF,TRBJ2-4,-,-,TRBV6-1
TGTGCCAGCAGCTTGACAGGGATAAATGAAAAACTGTTTTTT,CASSLTGINEKLFF,TRBJ1-4,TRBD1,-,TRBV7-9
TGTGCCAGCAGGCCTGGGACAGGGGGCTTCAATGAGCAGTTCTTC,CASRPGTGGFNEQFF,TRBJ2-1,TRBD1,-,TRBV9
TGTGCCAGCAGCTGGGCGGGGGGGCTAGTCAATGAGCAGTTCTTC,CASSWAGGLVNEQFF,TRBJ2-1,TRBD2,-,TRBV7-9
TGCGCCAGCAGTCACTTGGAAGGGGGAGAAACGCAGTATTTT,CASSHLEGGETQYF,TRBJ2-3,-,-,TRBV23-1
TGCGCCAGCAGTGGAAACAGGGGGCGGGAAGCTTTCTTT,CASSGNRGREAFF,TRBJ1-1,TRBD1,-,TRBV10-1
TGTGCCAGCAGAAGGCAGGGGGGTGGCTACACCTTC,CASRRQGGGYTF,TRBJ1-2,TRBD1,-,TRBV6-5
TGTGCCAGCAGCCCCGGGGGAGGCGACCATTTC,CASSPGGGDHF,TRBJ2-7,-,-,TRBV7-8
TGTGCCAGCAGCCTCACAGGGGGCAAGCGTGGCTACACCTTC,CASSLTGGKRGYTF,TRBJ1-2,TRBD1,-,TRBV28
TGTGCCAGCACCAATCAGGGATACACTGAAGCTTTCTTT,CASTNQGYTEAFF,TRBJ1-1,-,-,TRBV27
TGTGCCAGCAGCATTACCTCTCGGCGAGGGGGGGGCTACAATGAGCAGTTCTTC,CASSITSRRGGGYNEQFF,TRBJ2-1,-,-,TRBV7-2
TGCGCCAGCAGCTTCGCTACGGGGGACTATGGCTACACCTTC,CASSFATGDYGYTF,TRBJ1-2,-,-,TRBV5-1
TGCGCCAGCAGTGAGTGGGGACTACCGAACACCGGGGAGCTGTTTTTT,CASSEWGLPNTGELFF,TRBJ2-2,TRBD2,-,TRBV10-2
TGTGCCAGTAGTCAAAATTCGGGTAGCAATCAGCCCCAGCATTTT,CASSQNSGSNQPQHF,TRBJ1-5,-,-,TRBV19